A single sample is the source of the 7 T cell receptor beta chains below, sequenced in a study of blood T cells in healthy people across ages (dated by TCRdb to 2014 to 2015). The protocol used for the library was 5' RACE. Sequencing was carried out with an Illumina HiSeq 2500. A second PCR of about 6 to 11 cycles was performed with a sample-barcoded 5' primer and a J-beta primer mix. TCRdb itself trimmed the public reads at Q25 with fastp, ran MiXCR and retained productive beta chains. Here each entry gathers all rows of one CDR3 protein and keeps the most common genes and DNA. A total of some 1.5 million distinct CDR3 sequences appear in this sample, about 30% of them only once. In total, the top ten clones hold roughly 8.2% of the sample. Sequencing was performed on blood. The receptors stem from a woman aged 25 to 45 in good health.

The chain uses TRBV6-5 and TRBJ2-3, with D uncertain. The CDR3 sequence is 13 residues long. Trimming removed 8 bases at V and 5 bases at J, with 14 bases between. Germline CDR1 MNHEY, CDR2 SVGAGI. CDR3 region: CASFSVGRDTQYF. CDR3 sequence (DNA): TGTGCCAGCTTTTCAGTGGGCAGAGATACGCAGTATTTT.

The gene calls are TRBV3-1 and TRBJ1-2; D is undetermined. V dropped 3 bases and J dropped 7 bases, with 18 bases sitting between them. The CDR3 covers 15 residues. Germline V lookup: CDR1 LGHDT, CDR2 YNNKEL (reference sequence). The CDR3 DNA sequence: TGTGCCAGCAGCCAGGATTCATCTGGGTCAGCTGGCTACACCTTC. It translates to CASSQDSSGSAGYTF.

This clonotype has a count of ten or more. V is TRBV10-3 and J is TRBJ1-2, with 7 bases matching TRBD1. Germline assignment: CDR1 ENHRY and CDR2 SYGVKD. The CDR3 totals 14 residues. The J segment lost 4 bases and the V segment lost 5 bases, leaving 7 bases of the junction unmatched. CDR3 loop: CAISQGEPSYGYTF. CDR3 nucleotides: TGTGCCATCAGTCAGGGGGAACCTTCCTATGGCTACACCTTC.

As to this clonotype: A much larger clone differs by one base, so this may be a read error. The DNA for the CDR3 is TGCAGTGCTAGAGGAAACAGGGGCCCCCTCCCAGAGACCCAGTACTTC. Amino acid sequence: CSARGNRGPLPETQYF. V usage is TRBV20-1 and J usage is TRBJ2-5, with TRBD1 identical over 7 bases. CDR1 and CDR2 (germline): DFQATT, SNEGSKA (reference sequence). This CDR3 is built from 16 residues. J gave up 4 bases and V 1 base, and 12 bases lay outside the gene matches.

This clonotype was seen a few times. The rearrangement links TRBV6-5 to TRBJ1-2; unclear D gene. Trimming shortened V by 6 bases and J by 7 bases, and 9 bases separated the two germline ends. Germline CDR1 and CDR2: MNHEY and SVGAGI. The CDR3 contains 11 residues. The DNA of the CDR3 is TGTGCCAGCAGAGACCTTACTGGCTACACCTTC. Its protein product is CASRDLTGYTF.

V is TRBV9 and J is TRBJ2-1; 10 bases align to TRBD2. The V gene end was trimmed by 2 bases and the J gene end by 4 bases; junction bases not matched to a gene: 6. The CDR3 extends over 16 amino acids. CDR1 and CDR2 from the germline V gene are SGDLS and YYNGEE. CDR3 in DNA: TGTGCCAGCAGCGTCGAAGCGGGGGGGCTATACAATGAGCAGTTCTTC. Translation gives CASSVEAGGLYNEQFF. The full variable domain, completed using reference TRBV9 and TRBJ2-1, is DSGVTQTPKHLITATGQRVTLRCSPRSGDLSVYWYQQSLDQGLQFLIQYYNGEERAKGNILERFSAQQFPDLHSELNLSSLELGDSALYFCASSVEAGGLYNEQFFGPGTRLTVL.

The V and J genes are TRBV20-1 and TRBJ1-1; a weak D match, TRBD1 (5 bases). The CDR3 runs to 13 residues. Germline assignment: CDR1 DFQATT and CDR2 SNEGSKA (reference sequence). Trimming removed 0 bases at V and 4 bases at J, with 9 bases between. CDR3: CSARDRVGTEAFF. The CDR3 region has the DNA TGCAGTGCTAGAGACAGGGTTGGCACTGAAGCTTTCTTT.